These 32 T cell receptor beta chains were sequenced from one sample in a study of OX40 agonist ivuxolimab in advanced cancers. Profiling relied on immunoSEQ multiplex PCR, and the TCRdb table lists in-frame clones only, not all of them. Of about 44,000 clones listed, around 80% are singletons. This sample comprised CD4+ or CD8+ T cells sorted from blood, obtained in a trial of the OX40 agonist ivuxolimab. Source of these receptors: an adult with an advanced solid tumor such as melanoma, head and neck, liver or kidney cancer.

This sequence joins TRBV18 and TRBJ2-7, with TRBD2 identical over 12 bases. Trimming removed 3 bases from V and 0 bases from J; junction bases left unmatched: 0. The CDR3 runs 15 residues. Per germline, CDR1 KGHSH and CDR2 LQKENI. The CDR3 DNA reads TGTGCCAGCTCACCGACTAGCGGGAGCTCCTACGAGCAGTACTTC. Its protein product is CASSPTSGSSYEQYF.

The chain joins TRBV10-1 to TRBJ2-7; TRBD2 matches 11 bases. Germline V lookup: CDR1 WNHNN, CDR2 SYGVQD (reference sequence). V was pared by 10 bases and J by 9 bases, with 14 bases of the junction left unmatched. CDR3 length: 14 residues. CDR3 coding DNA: TGCGCCAACCCCGCCCTAGCGGGAGGATTAGGGCAGTACTTC. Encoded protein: CANPALAGGLGQYF.

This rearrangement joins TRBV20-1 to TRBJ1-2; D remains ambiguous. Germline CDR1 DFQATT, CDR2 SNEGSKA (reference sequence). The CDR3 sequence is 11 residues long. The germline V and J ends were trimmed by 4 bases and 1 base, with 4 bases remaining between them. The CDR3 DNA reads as TGCAGTGCTAAGGATAACTATGGCTACACCTTC. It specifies CSAKDNYGYTF.

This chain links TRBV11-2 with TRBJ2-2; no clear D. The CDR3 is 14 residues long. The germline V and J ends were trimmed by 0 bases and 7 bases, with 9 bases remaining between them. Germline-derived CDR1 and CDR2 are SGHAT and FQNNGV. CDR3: CASSLDPQDGELFF. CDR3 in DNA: TGTGCCAGCAGCTTAGATCCGCAGGACGGGGAGCTGTTTTTT. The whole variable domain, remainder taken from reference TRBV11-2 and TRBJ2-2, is EAGVAQSPRYKIIEKRQSVAFWCNPISGHATLYWYQQILGQGPKLLIQFQNNGVVDDSQLPKDRFSAERLKGVDSTLKIQPAKLEDSAVYLCASSLDPQDGELFFGEGSRLTVL.

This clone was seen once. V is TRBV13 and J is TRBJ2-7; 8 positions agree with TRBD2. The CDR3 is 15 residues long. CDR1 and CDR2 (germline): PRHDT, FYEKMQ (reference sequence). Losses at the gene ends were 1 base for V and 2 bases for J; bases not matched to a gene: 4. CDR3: CASSLDGTRAYEQYF. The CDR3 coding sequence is TGTGCCAGCAGCTTAGATGGGACTAGGGCCTACGAGCAGTACTTC.

CDR3 nucleotide sequence: TGTGCCAGTAGTAGGGTAGGACTGCCGAACACTGAAGCTTTCTTT. Translating gives CASSRVGLPNTEAFF. The chain joins TRBV19 to TRBJ1-1; D uncertain. The CDR3 extends over 15 amino acids. Per germline, CDR1 LNHDA and CDR2 SQIVND (reference sequence). V lost 4 bases and J lost 1, with 13 bases in between.

The CDR3 sequence is CASSSGTASEKLFF. The CDR3 DNA sequence: TGTGCCAGCAGTTCGGGGACCGCGAGTGAAAAACTGTTTTTT. The genes are TRBV28 and TRBJ1-4; a possible D gene is TRBD1 (5 bases). The CDR3 is 14 amino acids. Germline values: CDR1 MDHEN, CDR2 SYDVKM. The V end lost 4 bases, the J end lost 7 bases, and 13 bases lay between the germline ends. The variable domain in full, completed from reference TRBV28 and TRBJ1-4, reads DVKVTQSSRYLVKRTGEKVFLECVQDMDHENMFWYRQDPGLGLRLIYFSYDVKMKEKGDIPEGYSVSREKKERFSLILESASTNQTSMYLCASSSGTASEKLFFGSGTQLSVL.

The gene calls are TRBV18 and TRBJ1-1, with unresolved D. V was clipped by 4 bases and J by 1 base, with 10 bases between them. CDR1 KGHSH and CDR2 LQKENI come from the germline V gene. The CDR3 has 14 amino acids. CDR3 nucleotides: TGTGCCAGCTCACATACTAATCAGAACACTGAAGCTTTCTTT. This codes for CASSHTNQNTEAFF.

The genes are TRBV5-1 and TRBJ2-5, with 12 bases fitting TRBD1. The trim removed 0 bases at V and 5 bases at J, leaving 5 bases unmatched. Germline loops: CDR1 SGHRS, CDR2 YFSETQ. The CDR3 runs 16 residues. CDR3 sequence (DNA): TGCGCCAGCAGCTTGGCTGGGACAGGGGGCGCGGAGACCCAGTACTTC. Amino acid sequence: CASSLAGTGGAETQYF.

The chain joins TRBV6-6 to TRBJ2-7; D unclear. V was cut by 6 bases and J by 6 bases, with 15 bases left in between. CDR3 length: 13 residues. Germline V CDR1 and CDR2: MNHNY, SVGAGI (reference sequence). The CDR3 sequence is CASSPLRKSEQYF. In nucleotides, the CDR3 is TGTGCCAGCAGCCCCCTTCGTAAAAGCGAGCAGTACTTC.

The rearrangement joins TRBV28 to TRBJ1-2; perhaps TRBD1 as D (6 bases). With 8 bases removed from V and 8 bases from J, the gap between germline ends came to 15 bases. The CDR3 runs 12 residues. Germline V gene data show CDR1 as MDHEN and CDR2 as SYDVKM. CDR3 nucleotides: TGTGCCAGCGGAACCTACAGGGAAGGCTACACCTTC. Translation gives CASGTYREGYTF.

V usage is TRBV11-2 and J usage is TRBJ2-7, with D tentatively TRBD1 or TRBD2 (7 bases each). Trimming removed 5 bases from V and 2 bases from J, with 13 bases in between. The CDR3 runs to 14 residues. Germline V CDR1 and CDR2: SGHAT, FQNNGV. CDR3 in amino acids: CASSRQGGPYEQYF. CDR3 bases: TGTGCCAGCAGCCGCCAGGGGGGGCCCTACGAGCAGTACTTC.

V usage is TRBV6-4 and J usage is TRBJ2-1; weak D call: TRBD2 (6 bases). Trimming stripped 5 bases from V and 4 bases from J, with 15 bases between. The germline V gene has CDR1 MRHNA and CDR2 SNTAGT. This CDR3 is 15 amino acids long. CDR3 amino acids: CASSSGRLGYNEQFF. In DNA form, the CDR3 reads TGTGCCAGCAGTTCAGGGAGGTTAGGATACAATGAGCAGTTCTTC.

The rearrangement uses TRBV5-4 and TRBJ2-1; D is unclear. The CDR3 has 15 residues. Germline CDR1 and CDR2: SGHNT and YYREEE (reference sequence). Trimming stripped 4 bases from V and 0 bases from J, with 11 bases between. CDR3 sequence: CASSPGSTSYNEQFF. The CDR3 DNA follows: TGTGCCAGCAGCCCCGGTAGTACCTCCTACAATGAGCAGTTCTTC.

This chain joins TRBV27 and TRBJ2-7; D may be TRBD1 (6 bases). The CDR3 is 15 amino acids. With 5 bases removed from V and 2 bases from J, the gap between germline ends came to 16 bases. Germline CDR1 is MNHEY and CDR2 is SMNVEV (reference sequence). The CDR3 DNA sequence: TGTGCCAGCAGTAAAAACAGGGTTGGACCCTACGAGCAGTACTTC. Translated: CASSKNRVGPYEQYF.

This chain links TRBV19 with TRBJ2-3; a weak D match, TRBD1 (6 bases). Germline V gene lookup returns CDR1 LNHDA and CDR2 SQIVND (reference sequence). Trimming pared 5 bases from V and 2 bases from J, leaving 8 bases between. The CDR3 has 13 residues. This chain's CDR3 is CASSGQITDTQYF. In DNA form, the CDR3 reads TGTGCCAGTAGTGGACAGATCACAGATACGCAGTATTTT.

The CDR3 spells CATSRDRELAGSSYNEQFF. The CDR3 DNA reads TGTGCCACCAGCAGAGATCGGGAACTAGCGGGCTCCAGTTACAATGAGCAGTTCTTC. The chain couples TRBV15 to TRBJ2-1; 9 nucleotides agree with TRBD2. The CDR3 extends over 19 amino acids. Unmatched junction bases numbered 13, after V lost 0 bases and J lost 4 bases. Germline V gene sequence: CDR1 LNHNV, CDR2 YYDKDF (reference sequence).

In DNA form, the CDR3 reads TGTGCCAGCAGGACAGGGGGCACAGATACGCAGTATTTT. Residues: CASRTGGTDTQYF. This chain uses TRBV6-6 with TRBJ2-3, with 8 nucleotides matching TRBD1. The CDR3 extends over 13 amino acids. The V gene's germline CDR1 is MNHNY and CDR2 SVGAGI (reference sequence). With V trimmed by 6 bases and J by 1 base, 0 bases remained unmatched.

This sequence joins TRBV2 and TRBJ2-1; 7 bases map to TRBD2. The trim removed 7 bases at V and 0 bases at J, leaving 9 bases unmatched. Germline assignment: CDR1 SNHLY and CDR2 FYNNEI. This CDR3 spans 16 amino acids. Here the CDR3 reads CASISMGGSSYNEQFF. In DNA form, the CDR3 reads TGTGCCAGCATCTCTATGGGGGGGAGCTCCTACAATGAGCAGTTCTTC. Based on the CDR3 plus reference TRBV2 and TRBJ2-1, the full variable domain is EPEVTQTPSHQVTQMGQEVILRCVPISNHLYFYWYRQILGQKVEFLVSFYNNEISEKSEIFDDQFSVERPDGSNFTLKIRSTKLEDSAMYFCASISMGGSSYNEQFFGPGTRLTVL.

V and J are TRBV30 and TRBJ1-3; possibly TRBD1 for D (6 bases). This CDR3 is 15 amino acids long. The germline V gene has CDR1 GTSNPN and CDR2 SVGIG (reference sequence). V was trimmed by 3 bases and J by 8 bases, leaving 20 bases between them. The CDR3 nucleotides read TGTGCCTGGAGAAAACCGGGACAAAAGTTGGACACCATATATTTT. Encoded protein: CAWRKPGQKLDTIYF.

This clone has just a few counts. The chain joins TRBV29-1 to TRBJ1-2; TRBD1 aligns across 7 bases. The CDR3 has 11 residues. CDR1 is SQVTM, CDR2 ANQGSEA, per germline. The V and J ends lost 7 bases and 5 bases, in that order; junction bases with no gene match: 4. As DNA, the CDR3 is TGCAGCGCTGCACAGGGGTATGGCTACACCTTC. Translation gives CSAAQGYGYTF.

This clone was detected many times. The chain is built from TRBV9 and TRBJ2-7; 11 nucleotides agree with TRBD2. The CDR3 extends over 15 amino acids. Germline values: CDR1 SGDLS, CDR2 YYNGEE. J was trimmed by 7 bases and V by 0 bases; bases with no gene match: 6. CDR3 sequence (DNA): TGTGCCAGCAGCGTAGGTCTAGCGGGAGGTGGGGAGCAGTACTTC. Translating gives CASSVGLAGGGEQYF.

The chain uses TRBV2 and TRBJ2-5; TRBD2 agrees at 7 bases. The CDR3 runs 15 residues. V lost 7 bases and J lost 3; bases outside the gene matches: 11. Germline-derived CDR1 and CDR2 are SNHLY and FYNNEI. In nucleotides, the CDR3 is TGTGCCAGCAAACGGGAGGCAGTTTACGAAGAGACCCAGTACTTC. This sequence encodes CASKREAVYEETQYF.

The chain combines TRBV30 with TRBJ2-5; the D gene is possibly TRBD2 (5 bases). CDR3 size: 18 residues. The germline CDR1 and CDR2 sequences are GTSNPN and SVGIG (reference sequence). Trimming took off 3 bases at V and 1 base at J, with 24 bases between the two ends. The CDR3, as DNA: TGTGCCTGGAGGGAAAGAAAGGGCAGCCGAGGGTTCCAAGAGACCCAGTACTTC. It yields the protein CAWRERKGSRGFQETQYF.

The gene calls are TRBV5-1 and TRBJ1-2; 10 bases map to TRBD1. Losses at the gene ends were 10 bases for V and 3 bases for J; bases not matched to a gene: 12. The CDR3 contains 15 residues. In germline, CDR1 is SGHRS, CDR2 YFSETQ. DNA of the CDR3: TGCGCCTCGTCCGGGACAGGGGTTCAGGACTATGGCTACACCTTC. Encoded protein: CASSGTGVQDYGYTF.

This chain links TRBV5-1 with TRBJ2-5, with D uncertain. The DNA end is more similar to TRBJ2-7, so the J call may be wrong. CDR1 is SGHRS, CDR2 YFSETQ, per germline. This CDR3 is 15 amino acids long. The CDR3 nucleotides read TGCGCCAGCAGCTTGGATCGCCAGGCCTACTACGAGCAGTACTTC. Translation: CASSLDRQAYYEQYF.

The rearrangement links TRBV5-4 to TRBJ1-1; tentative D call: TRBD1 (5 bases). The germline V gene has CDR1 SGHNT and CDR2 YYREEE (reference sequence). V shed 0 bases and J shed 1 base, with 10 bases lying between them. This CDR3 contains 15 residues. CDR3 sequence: CASSLGGRGNTEAFF. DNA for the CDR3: TGTGCCAGCAGCTTGGGGGGACGAGGGAACACTGAAGCTTTCTTT.

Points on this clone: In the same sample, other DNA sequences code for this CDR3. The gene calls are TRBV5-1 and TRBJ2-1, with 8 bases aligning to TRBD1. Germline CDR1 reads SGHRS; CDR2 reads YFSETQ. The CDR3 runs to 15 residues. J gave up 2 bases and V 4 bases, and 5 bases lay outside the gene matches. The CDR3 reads CASSAGQGAYNEQFF. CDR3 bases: TGCGCCAGCAGCGCTGGACAGGGCGCCTACAATGAGCAGTTCTTC.

The CDR3, as DNA: TGTGCCAGCAGTTTACGACTAGCGGGAGGGTCCCCCTACAATGAGCAGTTCTTC. Its protein product is CASSLRLAGGSPYNEQFF. The genes are TRBV27 and TRBJ2-1, with TRBD2 matching over 14 bases. Germline V gene sequence: CDR1 MNHEY, CDR2 SMNVEV (reference sequence). The V gene end was trimmed by 2 bases and the J gene end by 2 bases; junction bases not matched to a gene: 5. This CDR3 is built from 18 residues.

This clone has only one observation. CDR3 sequence: CASSLTSVLSTDTQYF. The DNA of the CDR3 is TGTGCCAGCAGTCTAACTAGCGTCCTAAGCACAGATACGCAGTATTTT. The chain combines TRBV28 with TRBJ2-3; 7 bases fit TRBD2. Germline CDR1 is MDHEN and CDR2 is SYDVKM. Germline trimming cut 5 bases from V and 0 bases from J; bases unmatched to any gene: 8. The CDR3 totals 16 residues.

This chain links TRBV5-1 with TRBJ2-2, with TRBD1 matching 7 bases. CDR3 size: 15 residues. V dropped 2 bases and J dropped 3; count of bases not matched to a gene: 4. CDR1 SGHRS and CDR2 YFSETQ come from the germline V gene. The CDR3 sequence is CASSLQGPDTGELFF. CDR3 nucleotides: TGCGCCAGCAGCTTACAGGGGCCAGACACCGGGGAGCTGTTTTTT.

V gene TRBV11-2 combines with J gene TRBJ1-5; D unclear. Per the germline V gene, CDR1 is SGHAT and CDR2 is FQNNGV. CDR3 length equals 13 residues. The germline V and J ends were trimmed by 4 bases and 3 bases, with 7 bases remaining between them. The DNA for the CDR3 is TGTGCCAGCAGCTCTTCCCACAATCAGCCCCAGCATTTT. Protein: CASSSSHNQPQHF.